These 5 T cell receptor beta chains came from one sample sequenced in a study of response to subunit inactivated influenza vaccine (dated by TCRdb to 2017 to 2018). The library was obtained by RT-PCR. Sequencing instrument: Illumina HiSeq 2500. TCRdb applied fastp at Q25 and MiXCR to the public reads, then kept only in-frame beta chains. When rows share a CDR3 protein, they turn into one entry using the most common DNA and genes. In all, the sample holds 450,000 to 700,000 distinct CDR3 sequences, and less than 15% of those were seen once. The ten largest clones capture 11% of the sample. Material: PBMCs from blood, obtained roughly 12 days after vaccination. The receptors were gathered from a man aged 45-65 years who received an inactivated influenza vaccine. Donor details come from another sample of the same person, matched by shared clones.

This clonotype was counted only a few times. The V call is TRBV28, the J call TRBJ2-7, with D possibly matching TRBD2 (5 bases). Germline V CDR1 and CDR2: MDHEN, SYDVKM. Trimming stripped 3 bases from V and 5 bases from J, with 11 bases between. The CDR3 sequence is 13 residues long. This chain's CDR3 is CASSFVASHEQYF. The CDR3 coding sequence is TGTGCCAGCAGTTTCGTGGCTAGCCACGAGCAGTACTTC.

This clonotype was counted only a few times. The V and J genes are TRBV7-9 and TRBJ2-6, with D possibly matching TRBD2 (5 bases). The CDR3 extends over 17 amino acids. Trimming cost V 3 bases and J 2 bases, with 14 bases left between them. Germline V gene sequence: CDR1 SEHNR, CDR2 FQNEAQ (reference sequence). CDR3 bases: TGTGCCAGCAGCTTCGTGGGCCGGCGGGCTGGGGCCAACGTCCTGACTTTC. Protein sequence: CASSFVGRRAGANVLTF.

This clonotype was picked up a small number of times. The CDR3 DNA reads as TGTGCCACCAGCAGAGTAAGGGGACTAGCCGTTATCTCCTACAATGAGCAGTTCTTC. Translated, it gives CATSRVRGLAVISYNEQFF. V and J are TRBV15 and TRBJ2-1, with 9 bases identical to TRBD2. Per germline, CDR1 LNHNV and CDR2 YYDKDF (reference sequence). There are 19 residues in the CDR3. With 1 base clipped from V and 0 bases from J, the junction kept 10 bases outside the gene matches.

This clonotype was detected only a few times. The V call is TRBV7-9, the J call TRBJ2-3; possible D gene TRBD1, 6 bases. Germline V lookup: CDR1 SEHNR, CDR2 FQNEAQ (reference sequence). The CDR3 runs to 11 residues. V dropped 8 bases and J dropped 4 bases, with 7 bases sitting between them. The CDR3 protein is CASRQADTQYF. The CDR3 coding sequence is TGTGCCAGCCGACAGGCAGATACGCAGTATTTT.

This clonotype showed up just a few times. The J gene is TRBJ1-1, the V gene TRBV6-4; unclear D gene. Trimming took off 4 bases at V and 0 bases at J, with 12 bases between the two ends. Germline V gene sequence: CDR1 MRHNA, CDR2 SNTAGT. This CDR3 comprises 15 residues. CDR3 DNA: TGTGCCAGCAGTGTGGATGGCGGTATGAACACTGAAGCTTTCTTT. This codes for CASSVDGGMNTEAFF.